This TCR beta chain was identified during a study of T cell repertoires in cytomegalovirus infection. One entry per CDR3 protein, called by TCRdb with MiXCR from the reads. The sample holds around 70,000 distinct CDR3 sequences, 4% seen once. This clonotype was counted at least ten times. The CDR3 covers 17 residues. Germline-derived CDR1 and CDR2 are SGHTA and FQGNSA. Trimming pared 3 bases from V and 0 bases from J, leaving 15 bases between. Material: PBMCs. The V and J genes are TRBV7-2 and TRBJ1-5; no firm D call. This clonotype originated in a human donor in good health (CMV status not recorded). Some clones in this sample may be carry-over from other donors' samples. The CDR3 DNA sequence: TGTGCCAGCAGCTTCAGTACAGCTCTAAATAGCAATCAGCCCCAGCATTTT. Encoded protein: CASSFSTALNSNQPQHF.